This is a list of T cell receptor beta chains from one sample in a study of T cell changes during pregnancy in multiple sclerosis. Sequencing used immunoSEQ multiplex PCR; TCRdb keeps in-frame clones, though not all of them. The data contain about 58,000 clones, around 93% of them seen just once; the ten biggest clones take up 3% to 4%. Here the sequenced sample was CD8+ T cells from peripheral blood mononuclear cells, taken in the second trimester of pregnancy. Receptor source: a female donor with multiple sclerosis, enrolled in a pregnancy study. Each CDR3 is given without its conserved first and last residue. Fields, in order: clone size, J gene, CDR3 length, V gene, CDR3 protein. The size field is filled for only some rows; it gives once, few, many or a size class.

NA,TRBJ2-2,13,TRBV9,ASSVALTSTGELF
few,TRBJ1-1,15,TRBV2,ASSIPSSDREFPEAF
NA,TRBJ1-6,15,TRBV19,ASSIGGDRDINSPLH
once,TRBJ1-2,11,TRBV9,ASRTSGNPGYT
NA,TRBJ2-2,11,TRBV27,ASAGENTGELF
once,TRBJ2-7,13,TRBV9,ASSVSGNIVNEQY
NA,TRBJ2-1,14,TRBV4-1,ASSHPVVTGYNEQF
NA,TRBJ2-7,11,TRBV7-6,ASSFDSAYEQY
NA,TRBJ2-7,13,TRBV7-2,ASSAAGDSSYEQY
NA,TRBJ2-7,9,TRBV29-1,SVGQSYEQY
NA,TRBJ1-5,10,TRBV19,ASSMLVQPQH
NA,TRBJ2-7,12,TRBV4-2,ASSQDRESYEQY
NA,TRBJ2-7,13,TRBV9,ASSDSPGDFYEQY
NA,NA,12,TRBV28,ASGRTRGRDEQY
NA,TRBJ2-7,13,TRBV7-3,ASSLSGGVLDEQY
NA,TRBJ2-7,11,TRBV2,AILGQGAYEQY
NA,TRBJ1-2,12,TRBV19,ASTLETANYGYT
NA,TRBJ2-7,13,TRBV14,AIPPLGQGTYEQY